These 18 T cell receptor beta chains share one sample of origin, sequenced in a study of T cell responses to AZD1222 COVID-19 vaccine. Sequencing was performed with immunoSEQ multiplex PCR; in TCRdb, only in-frame clones are kept and a portion is missing. The sample includes 130,000 or so clones, over 75% of them seen just once. This specimen consisted of peripheral blood, obtained on day 0 of AZD1222 vaccination. Every receptor here comes from an adult in good health.

This clone occurred once. The chain recombines TRBV4-1 with TRBJ2-7, with 9 bases that match TRBD1. J lost 2 bases, V lost 4 bases, and 3 bases had no gene match. The CDR3 spans 14 residues. CDR1 is MGHRA and CDR2 is YSYEKL in the germline V gene. CDR3 sequence (DNA): TGCGCCAGCAGCCGCGGACAGGGGACCTACGAGCAGTACTTC. Translation gives CASSRGQGTYEQYF.

The rearrangement joins TRBV7-8 to TRBJ2-7; 8 bases fit TRBD2. V shed 5 bases and J 6 bases; nucleotides not matched to a gene: 12. This CDR3 is 15 amino acids long. CDR1 SGHVS and CDR2 FQNEAQ come from the germline V gene. The CDR3 bases are TGTGCCAGCAGCCCCGGGACTAGAGGAACGGGCGAGCAGTACTTC. It encodes CASSPGTRGTGEQYF. The complete variable domain, with remaining parts taken from reference TRBV7-8 and TRBJ2-7, reads GAGVSQSPRYKVAKRGQDVALRCDPISGHVSLFWYQQALGQGPEFLTYFQNEAQLDKSGLPSDRFFAERPEGSVSTLKIQRTQQEDSAVYLCASSPGTRGTGEQYFGPGTRLTVT.

The chain carries TRBV2 and TRBJ1-5; no clear D. This CDR3 has 12 residues. Trimming stripped 6 bases from V and 4 bases from J, with 7 bases between. Germline CDR1 SNHLY, CDR2 FYNNEI. CDR3 sequence: CASRSTNQPQHF. The CDR3 DNA reads as TGTGCCAGCAGGTCGACTAATCAGCCCCAGCATTTT.

The chain joins TRBV6-5 to TRBJ1-3; 7 bases align to TRBD1. CDR3 length: 15 amino acids. The junction had 7 bases not matched to a gene; V was cut back by 8 bases and J by 0 bases. From germline, CDR1 is MNHEY and CDR2 SVGAGI. CDR3 bases: TGTGCCAGCCTGGGGGACAGATTCTCTGGAAACACCATATATTTT. It encodes CASLGDRFSGNTIYF.

The chain carries TRBV7-8 and TRBJ1-6; D call uncertain. CDR3 size: 14 residues. Germline-derived CDR1 and CDR2 are SGHVS and FQNEAQ. The V and J ends lost 2 bases and 9 bases respectively, with 11 bases between them. CDR3 loop: CASSLNGYSSPLHF. Written as DNA, the CDR3 is TGTGCCAGCAGCTTAAATGGGTATTCTTCACCCCTCCACTTT. Full variable domain (missing parts from reference TRBV7-8 and TRBJ1-6): GAGVSQSPRYKVAKRGQDVALRCDPISGHVSLFWYQQALGQGPEFLTYFQNEAQLDKSGLPSDRFFAERPEGSVSTLKIQRTQQEDSAVYLCASSLNGYSSPLHFGNGTRLTVT.

The chain uses TRBV30 and TRBJ1-2; 8 bases match TRBD1. CDR3 length equals 13 residues. Germline CDR1 and CDR2: GTSNPN and SVGIG (reference sequence). V shed 0 bases, J shed 9 bases, and the junction held 6 bases outside the gene matches. Written as DNA, the CDR3 is TGTGCCTGGAGTGTAGGACAGGGAGCAAGCTACACCTTC. Protein sequence: CAWSVGQGASYTF.

The chain links TRBV4-1 to TRBJ2-7; no clear D gene. The CDR3 is made up of 15 amino acids. V was clipped by 1 base and J by 3 bases, with 13 bases between them. CDR1 and CDR2 from the germline V gene are MGHRA and YSYEKL. CDR3 in amino acids: CASSQGRVTGYEQYF. The CDR3 nucleotides read TGCGCCAGCAGCCAAGGGAGAGTCACGGGCTACGAGCAGTACTTC.

V usage is TRBV29-1 and J usage is TRBJ2-5; 12 positions agree with TRBD2. CDR1 and CDR2 (germline): SQVTM, ANQGSEA. The V segment lost 7 bases and the J segment 5 bases; nucleotides outside the gene matches: 5. This CDR3 region has 13 residues. In nucleotides, the CDR3 is TGCAGCGCGACTAGCGGGAGATCGGAGACCCAGTACTTC. Its translation is CSATSGRSETQYF.

The chain combines TRBV5-1 with TRBJ1-2; TRBD1 agrees at 11 bases. Germline CDR1 is SGHRS and CDR2 is YFSETQ. The length of the CDR3 is 15 residues. Trimming at V came to 2 bases and at J to 2 bases, leaving 2 bases not matched to a gene. The CDR3 DNA is TGCGCCAGCAGCTTAGGACAGGGGGCCAACTATGGCTACACCTTC. Residues: CASSLGQGANYGYTF.

This chain uses TRBV28 with TRBJ1-5; D remains ambiguous. Per germline, CDR1 MDHEN and CDR2 SYDVKM. This CDR3 is 14 amino acids long. V shed 10 bases and J shed 2 bases, with 15 bases lying between them. The CDR3 region has the DNA TGTGCCATTCGGGCCACCAGCGGCAATCAGCCCCAGCATTTT. Residues: CAIRATSGNQPQHF.

The V and J genes are TRBV6-5 and TRBJ1-1, with D maybe TRBD1 (5 bases). Germline V lookup: CDR1 MNHEY, CDR2 SVGAGI. Trimming cost V 6 bases and J 1 base, with 9 bases left between them. This CDR3 has 13 amino acids. The CDR3 sequence is CASSPGSNTEAFF. The CDR3 nucleotides are TGTGCCAGCAGCCCAGGGTCGAACACTGAAGCTTTCTTT.

This clone was detected once. A much larger clone is a single base away; this may be a read error. In the same sample, other DNA sequences code for this CDR3. V usage is TRBV7-9 and J usage is TRBJ2-7; D remains unclear. CDR1 is SEHNR and CDR2 is FQNEAQ in the germline V gene (reference sequence). V lost 1 base to trimming and J lost 1 base, with 2 bases between them. This CDR3 has 12 residues. Here the CDR3 DNA reads TGTGCCAGCAGCTTAGGGTCCTACGAGCAGTACTTC. Translating it yields CASSLGSYEQYF.

V is TRBV6-2 or TRBV6-3 and J is TRBJ2-2; TRBD2 agrees at 7 bases. V lost 4 bases and J lost 2; bases outside the gene matches: 4. This CDR3 contains 15 residues. The V gene's germline CDR1 is MNHEY and CDR2 SVGEGT. The CDR3 region has the DNA TGTGCCAGCAGTTGGGGACTAACCAACACCGGGGAGCTGTTTTTT. This gives the protein CASSWGLTNTGELFF.

The chain joins TRBV3-1 (or the pseudogene TRBV3-2) to TRBJ2-7, with 11 positions matching TRBD2. The CDR3 spans 17 residues. Trimming at V came to 1 base and at J to 2 bases, leaving 7 bases not matched to a gene. CDR1 LGHDT and CDR2 YNNKEL come from the germline V gene (reference sequence). CDR3 region: CASSQGLAGTGPYEQYF. CDR3 bases: TGTGCCAGCAGCCAAGGACTAGCGGGGACCGGGCCCTACGAGCAGTACTTC.

This clone was observed a handful of times. The chain employs TRBV7-9 and TRBJ1-1; no clear D. V lost 2 bases to trimming and J lost 1 base, with 8 bases between them. The CDR3 totals 14 residues. Germline-derived CDR1 and CDR2 are SEHNR and FQNEAQ (reference sequence). The CDR3 protein is CASSLFAENTEAFF. CDR3 nucleotides: TGTGCCAGCAGCTTATTCGCGGAGAACACTGAAGCTTTCTTT.

The table lists this clone with a count of one. This chain connects TRBV4-3 to TRBJ2-3, with TRBD1 matching over 7 bases. The CDR3 length is 18 residues. After removal of 6 bases from V and 0 bases from J, the junction contained 15 bases not matched to a gene. Germline CDR1 is LGHNA and CDR2 is YSLEER. CDR3 coding DNA: TGCGCCAGCAGTCCCAGTACTTTGACAGGGCTTAGCACAGATACGCAGTATTTT. Amino acids: CASSPSTLTGLSTDTQYF.

CDR3 loop: CASSLVKGDYGYTF. The CDR3 DNA reads TGTGCCAGCAGCTTGGTGAAGGGTGACTATGGCTACACCTTC. The chain recombines TRBV5-5 with TRBJ1-2, with unresolved D. The CDR3 has 14 amino acids. Trimming stripped 0 bases from V and 3 bases from J, with 9 bases between. CDR1 is SGHKS and CDR2 is YYEKEE in the germline V gene (reference sequence). The full variable domain, completed using reference TRBV5-5 and TRBJ1-2, is DAGVTQSPTHLIKTRGQQVTLRCSPISGHKSVSWYQQVLGQGPQFIFQYYEKEERGRGNFPDRFSARQFPNYSSELNVNALLLGDSALYLCASSLVKGDYGYTFGSGTRLTVV.

The chain is built from TRBV5-1 and TRBJ2-3, with 11 bases fitting TRBD2. Per the germline V gene, CDR1 is SGHRS and CDR2 is YFSETQ. V lost 2 bases and J lost 3; bases outside the gene matches: 5. This CDR3 contains 16 residues. This CDR3 reads CASSFGLAGLTDTQYF. As DNA, the CDR3 is TGCGCCAGCAGCTTCGGACTAGCGGGTCTAACAGATACGCAGTATTTT.